This TCR beta chain was sequenced during a study of blood T cell repertoires in COVID-19. Study-level information: T cells, B-cell-depleted T cells, or PBMCs provided the cDNA or gDNA that served as material.

The table came from immunoSEQ multiplex PCR; TCRdb's copy has only in-frame clones and leaves some out. This table has some 150,000 clones, approximately 85% appearing once. The CDR3 has 13 amino acids. The V gene end was trimmed by 6 bases and the J gene end by 4 bases; junction bases not matched to a gene: 3. The chain has TRBV12-3 or TRBV12-4 and TRBJ2-7; 10 positions agree with TRBD1. The source is a man over 45 with acute or convalescent COVID-19. Source material: peripheral blood. The CDR3 protein is CASREDRGYEQYF. The CDR3 DNA reads TGTGCCAGCAGGGAGGACAGGGGGTACGAGCAGTACTTC.